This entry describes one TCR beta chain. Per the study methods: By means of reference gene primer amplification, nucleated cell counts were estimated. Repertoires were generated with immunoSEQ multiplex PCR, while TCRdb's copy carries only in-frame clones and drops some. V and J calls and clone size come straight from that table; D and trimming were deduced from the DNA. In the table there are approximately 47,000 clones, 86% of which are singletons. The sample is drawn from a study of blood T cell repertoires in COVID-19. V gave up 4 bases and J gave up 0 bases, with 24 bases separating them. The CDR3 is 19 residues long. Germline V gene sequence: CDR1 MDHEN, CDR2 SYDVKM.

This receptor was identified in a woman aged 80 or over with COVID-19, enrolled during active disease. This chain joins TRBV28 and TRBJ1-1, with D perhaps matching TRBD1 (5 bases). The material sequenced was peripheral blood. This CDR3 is CASSSQGPDIFYMNTEAFF. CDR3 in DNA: TGTGCCAGCAGTTCTCAGGGTCCCGACATTTTTTACATGAACACTGAAGCTTTCTTT.